This T cell receptor beta chain was sequenced during a study of T cells in tuberculosis. Findings and limits, study-wide: GMM-specific TCRs were nearer to active tuberculosis alpha repertoires, suggesting expansion. Cases with active tuberculosis were adults, while controls were adolescents. A GMM-specific repertoire classifier reached just under 90% accuracy, AUROC 0.85 to 0.95.

Profiled with immunoSEQ multiplex PCR; TCRdb holds only in-frame clones, not every one. The repertoire includes 40,000 to 50,000 clones, nearly 97% of them detected once, and around 3.3% sits in the top ten. Unsorted cryopreserved PBMC were sequenced, averaging around 99,000 T cells per clinical donor. Remarks on this clone: Its antigen is unknown.

The origin of this receptor is a donor aged 10-35 years with latent tuberculosis or without tuberculosis infection. Sequenced: PBMCs.

Here the CDR3 DNA reads TGTGCCAGTAGCCGCCGACCAGGCGCTGAAGCTTTCTTT. Translated, it gives CASSRRPGAEAFF. V gene TRBV19 combines with J gene TRBJ1-1, with unresolved D. Germline CDR1 reads LNHDA; CDR2 reads SQIVND (reference sequence). The V and J ends lost 6 bases and 6 bases respectively, with 14 bases between them. The CDR3 sequence is 13 residues long. The full variable domain, rest sourced from reference TRBV19 and TRBJ1-1, is DGGITQSPKYLFRKEGQNVTLSCEQNLNHDAMYWYRQDPGQGLRLIYYSQIVNDFQKGDIAEGYSVSREKKESFPLTVTSAQKNPTAFYLCASSRRPGAEAFFGQGTRLTVV.